A few counts support the clone carrying this T cell receptor beta chain. Its antigen is unidentified. An end of the junction differs from the germline gene, which may be a read error. Thyroid ultrasound, orbital computed tomography, clinical symptoms, and serum thyroxine and TRAb underpinned diagnoses. Amplification yielded TCR beta CDR3 regions, with RNA transcripts as the source. A first-round RT-PCR of the TCR CDR3 used the HTBI primer set. Each CDR3 protein is one row after TCRdb ran MiXCR on the multiplex PCR reads. The table has about 480,000 distinct CDR3 sequences, approximately 22% seen once; the top ten hold around 50%. This sample was included in a study of T cells in Graves' hyperthyroidism and ophthalmopathy. Study-wide points: From stable hyperthyroidism, ophthalmopathy was set apart by a 13 V-J model.

Germline lookup yields CDR1 MNHEY and CDR2 SMNVEV (reference sequence). The CDR3 contains 9 residues. The source material was blood. The receptor comes from a woman in her seventies with Graves' ophthalmopathy. The chain has TRBV27 and TRBJ2-1; D uncertain. The J call may be wrong; the DNA end is better matched by TRBJ2-5. CDR3 DNA: TGTGCCACCAGTGGGACCCAGTACTTC. Protein product: CATSGTQYF.